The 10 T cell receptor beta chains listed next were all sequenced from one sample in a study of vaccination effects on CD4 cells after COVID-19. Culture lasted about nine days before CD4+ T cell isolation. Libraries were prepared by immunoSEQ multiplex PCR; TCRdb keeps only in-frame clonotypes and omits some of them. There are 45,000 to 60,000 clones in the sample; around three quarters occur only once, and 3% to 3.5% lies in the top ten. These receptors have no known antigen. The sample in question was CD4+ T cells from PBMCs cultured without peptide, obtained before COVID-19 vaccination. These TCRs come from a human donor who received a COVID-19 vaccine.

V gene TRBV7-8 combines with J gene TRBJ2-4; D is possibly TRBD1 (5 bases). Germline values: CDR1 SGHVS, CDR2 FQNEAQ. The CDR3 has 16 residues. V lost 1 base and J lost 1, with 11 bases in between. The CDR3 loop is CASSLDRWGAKNIQYF. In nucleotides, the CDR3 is TGTGCCAGCAGCTTAGACCGGTGGGGCGCCAAAAACATTCAGTACTTC. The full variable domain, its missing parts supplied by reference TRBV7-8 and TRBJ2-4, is GAGVSQSPRYKVAKRGQDVALRCDPISGHVSLFWYQQALGQGPEFLTYFQNEAQLDKSGLPSDRFFAERPEGSVSTLKIQRTQQEDSAVYLCASSLDRWGAKNIQYFGAGTRLSVL.

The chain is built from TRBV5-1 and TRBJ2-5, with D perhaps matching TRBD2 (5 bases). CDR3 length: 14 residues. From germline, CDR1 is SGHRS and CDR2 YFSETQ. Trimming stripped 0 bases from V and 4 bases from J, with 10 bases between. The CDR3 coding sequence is TGCGCCAGCAGCTTGGCCACTGGGAGAGAGACCCAGTACTTC. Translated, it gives CASSLATGRETQYF.

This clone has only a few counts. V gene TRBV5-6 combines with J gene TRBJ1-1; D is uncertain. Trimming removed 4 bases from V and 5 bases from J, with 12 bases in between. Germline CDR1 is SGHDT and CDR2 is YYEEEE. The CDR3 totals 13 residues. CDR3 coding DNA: TGTGCCAGCAGCCTTGCGGTTAGGACTGAAGCTTTCTTT. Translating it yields CASSLAVRTEAFF.

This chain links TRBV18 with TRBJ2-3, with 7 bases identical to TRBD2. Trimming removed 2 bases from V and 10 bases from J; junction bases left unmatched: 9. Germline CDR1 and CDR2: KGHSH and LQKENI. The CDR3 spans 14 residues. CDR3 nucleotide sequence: TGTGCCAGCTCACCAGGACTAGGAGGAGAGGCGCAGTATTTT. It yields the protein CASSPGLGGEAQYF.

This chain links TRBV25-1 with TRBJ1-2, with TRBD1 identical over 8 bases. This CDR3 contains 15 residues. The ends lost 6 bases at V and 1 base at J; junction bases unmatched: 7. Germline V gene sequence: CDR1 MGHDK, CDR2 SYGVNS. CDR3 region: CASSLGGQGNYGYTF. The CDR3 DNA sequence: TGTGCCAGCAGCCTGGGAGGACAGGGTAACTATGGCTACACCTTC.

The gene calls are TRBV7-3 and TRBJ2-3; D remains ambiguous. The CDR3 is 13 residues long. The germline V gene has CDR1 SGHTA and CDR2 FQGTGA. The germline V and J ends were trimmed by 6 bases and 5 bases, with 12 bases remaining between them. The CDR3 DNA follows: TGTGCCAGCAGTTTGCGCCCTGTAGATACGCAGTATTTT. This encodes CASSLRPVDTQYF.

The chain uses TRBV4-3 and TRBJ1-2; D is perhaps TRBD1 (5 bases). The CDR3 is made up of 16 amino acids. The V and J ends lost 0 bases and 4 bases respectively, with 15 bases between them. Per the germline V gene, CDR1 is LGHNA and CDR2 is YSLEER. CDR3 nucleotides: TGCGCCAGCAGCCAAGAGAAGTTCGGGGGATCCTATGGCTACACCTTC. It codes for CASSQEKFGGSYGYTF.

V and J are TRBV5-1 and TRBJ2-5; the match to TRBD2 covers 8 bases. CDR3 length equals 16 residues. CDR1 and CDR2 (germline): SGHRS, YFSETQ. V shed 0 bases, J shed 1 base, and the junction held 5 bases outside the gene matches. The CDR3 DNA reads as TGCGCCAGCAGCTTGGATTTCGGGGGGGCCCAAGAGACCCAGTACTTC. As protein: CASSLDFGGAQETQYF.

CDR3 bases: TGCAGCGTTTCGGGTCTAACTAGCACAGATACGCAGTATTTT. This sequence encodes CSVSGLTSTDTQYF. J is TRBJ2-3 and V is TRBV29-1; D is unresolved. Trimming stripped 5 bases from V and 0 bases from J, with 12 bases between. This CDR3 spans 14 amino acids. The germline gives CDR1 SQVTM, CDR2 ANQGSEA.

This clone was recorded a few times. Here the CDR3 reads CASSLGEKLFF. The DNA for the CDR3 is TGTGCCAGCAGTTTGGGTGAAAAACTGTTTTTT. The rearrangement uses TRBV2 and TRBJ1-4; no definite D call. Germline V lookup: CDR1 SNHLY, CDR2 FYNNEI. V gave up 5 bases and J gave up 7 bases, with 5 bases separating them. The CDR3 loop spans 11 amino acids.